This is a list of T cell receptor beta chains from one sample in a study of blood T cells in healthy people across ages. Using its own MiXCR run on the 5' RACE reads, TCRdb lists one record per CDR3 protein. The sample has some 1.5 million distinct CDR3 sequences, approximately 42% seen once. The sample taken for sequencing was blood. The receptor set was obtained from a woman younger than 35 in good health. CDR3s include the opening cysteine and the closing phenylalanine or tryptophan. A D gene is named only where the DNA matches it firmly. Size is omitted from some rows. Given values are once, few, many or a class for expanded clones.

V gene,J gene,D gene,clone size,CDR3 DNA,CDR3 protein
TRBV7-2,TRBJ2-2,TRBD2,.,TGTGCCAGCAGCTTAAAGGCGGGGGGGTACACCGGGGAGCTGTTTTTT,CASSLKAGGYTGELFF
TRBV20-1,TRBJ1-6,.,.,TGCAGTGCTAGAAGGCAGGGGCGAGAATCACCCCTCCACTTT,CSARRQGRESPLHF
TRBV7-2,TRBJ1-2,TRBD1,.,TGTGCCAGCAGCCCCCAGCAGGGGGCCTATGGCTACACCTTC,CASSPQQGAYGYTF
TRBV7-9,TRBJ2-7,TRBD2,.,TGTGCCAGCAGCTCGGGACTAGCGGGAGAAGTGTACGAGCAGTACTTC,CASSSGLAGEVYEQYF
TRBV30,TRBJ2-1,TRBD1,.,TGTGCCCGGAACAAAGGGGGCGGTGAGCAGTTCTTC,CARNKGGGEQFF
TRBV20-1,TRBJ1-2,.,.,TGCAGTGCGCCCGTCTCTGGCTACACCTTC,CSAPVSGYTF
TRBV27,TRBJ2-3,TRBD2,.,TGTGCCAGCAGTTCACTAGCGGGGGGGTTCACAGATACGCAGTATTTT,CASSSLAGGFTDTQYF
TRBV6-2/TRBV6-3,TRBJ2-1,.,.,TGTGCCAGCAGGCCGACAGTCCCCTCCTACAATGAGCAGTTCTTC,CASRPTVPSYNEQFF
TRBV20-1,TRBJ2-2,.,few,TGCAGTGCTAGTTCCACCGGGGAGCTGTTTTTT,CSASSTGELFF
TRBV7-2,TRBJ2-1,TRBD2,few,TGTGCCAGCACGACTAGCGGGATTTATTACAATGAGCAGTTCTTC,CASTTSGIYYNEQFF
TRBV7-9,TRBJ2-1,.,.,TGTGCCAGCAGCCCGGTCGCTGGGGGAAGTAATGAGCAGTTCTTC,CASSPVAGGSNEQFF
TRBV4-3,TRBJ2-1,.,.,TGCGCCAGCAGCCAAGGCGAGCGCACGGAGACCCAGTTCTTC,CASSQGERTETQFF
TRBV20-1,TRBJ2-1,TRBD2,.,TGCAGTGCTAGAGACTCCTCGGGACTAAAGTTCAATGAGCAGTTCTTC,CSARDSSGLKFNEQFF
TRBV7-3,TRBJ2-1,.,.,TGTGCCAGCAGCTTAGGGGGCCCGCCTTACAATGAGCAGTTCTTC,CASSLGGPPYNEQFF
TRBV4-2,TRBJ1-2,.,.,TGTGCCAGCAGCCAAGATCCCATGGGCTATGGCTACACCTTC,CASSQDPMGYGYTF
TRBV20-1,TRBJ1-1,.,few,TGCAGTGCTAGCCCCGCGGGGGGAACTGAAGCTTTCTTT,CSASPAGGTEAFF
TRBV18,TRBJ2-1,.,.,TGTGCCAGCTCACCAATTGGCGGAAACAATGAGCAGTTCTTC,CASSPIGGNNEQFF
TRBV4-3,TRBJ2-3,.,.,TGCGCCAACAGCCAAGCCTGGAGTACGCAGTATTTT,CANSQAWSTQYF
TRBV7-2,TRBJ2-1,TRBD2,.,TGTGCCAGCAGCTTAGTGTTGCGACTAGCGACCCACAATGAGCAGTTCTTC,CASSLVLRLATHNEQFF
TRBV29-1,TRBJ1-2,.,.,TGCAGCGTTGAAGAGGCGGCGCCCTATGGCTACACCTTC,CSVEEAAPYGYTF
TRBV5-1,TRBJ1-5,.,.,TGCGCCAGCAGCTTCACTCAGGGGACTCAGCCCCAGCATTTT,CASSFTQGTQPQHF
TRBV25-1,TRBJ2-5,.,.,TGTGCCAGCAGTGAAACTTACGCTCCGGGGCAGTACTTC,CASSETYAPGQYF
TRBV6-2/TRBV6-3,TRBJ2-1,.,few,TGTGCCAGCAGCGAGATAGGATCCTCCTACAATGAGCAGTTCTTC,CASSEIGSSYNEQFF
TRBV3-1,TRBJ2-3,TRBD1,.,TGTGCCAGCAGTAGAGCCGGGACAGGGTCGTCAGATACGCAGTATTTT,CASSRAGTGSSDTQYF
TRBV10-3,TRBJ2-1,.,.,TGTGCCATCAGTGAGGGGATAGGATCCTTTAATGGGAATGAGCAGTTCTTC,CAISEGIGSFNGNEQFF
TRBV4-3,TRBJ2-7,.,.,TGCGCCAGCAGCCGATCTTTGATAGCTTACGAGCAGTACTTC,CASSRSLIAYEQYF
TRBV18,TRBJ1-2,.,.,TGTGCCAGCTCACGCCCGCCTCCCGGGCCCGATGGCTACACCTTC,CASSRPPPGPDGYTF
TRBV12-3/TRBV12-4,TRBJ2-4,.,few,TGTGCCAGCAGTTCCCCGACAGGTCTAGCCAAAAACATTCAGTACTTC,CASSSPTGLAKNIQYF
TRBV7-2,TRBJ1-5,.,.,TGTGCCAGCAGCTTAGACGGGAGGCAGCCCCAGCATTTT,CASSLDGRQPQHF
TRBV12-3/TRBV12-4,TRBJ2-7,TRBD2,.,TGTGCCAGCAGTTCTCGCCGCACTAGCGGGGGGCTCAACGAGCAGTACTTC,CASSSRRTSGGLNEQYF
TRBV6-2/TRBV6-3,TRBJ1-5,.,.,TGTGCCAGCAGTTTACGAGCAGGGCCCCAGCATTTT,CASSLRAGPQHF
TRBV6-6,TRBJ2-1,.,.,TGTGCCAGCAGTTCCCTGACAGACAATGAGCAGTTCTTC,CASSSLTDNEQFF
TRBV6-5,TRBJ2-7,.,few,TGTGCCACCGGACTTTCGGTCACAGGGAACTCCTACGAGCAGTACTTC,CATGLSVTGNSYEQYF
TRBV7-8,TRBJ2-2,.,.,TGTGCCAGCAGCTTAGTGCGGAGGGCTGGACTCCAGCCCTCCGGGGAGCTGTTTTTT,CASSLVRRAGLQPSGELFF
TRBV5-1,TRBJ2-3,TRBD2,.,TGTGCCAGCAGCTTAGGGACTAGCGGGAGTTCAGATACGCAGTATTTT,CASSLGTSGSSDTQYF
TRBV6-1,TRBJ1-2,.,.,TGTGCCAGCAGTCTCTACGGGACCGCCACCCTCTATGGCTACACCTTC,CASSLYGTATLYGYTF
TRBV7-4,TRBJ1-2,.,.,TGTGCCAGCAGCTCTCGACCGGTCGGCACCTTC,CASSSRPVGTF
TRBV10-3,TRBJ2-5,.,few,TGTGCCATCAGTGGGGAGGAAGAAGAGACCCAGTACTTC,CAISGEEEETQYF
TRBV7-9,TRBJ2-7,TRBD1,.,TGTGCCAGCAGCTCACCCTTCGGACAGGGCTCCTACGAGCAGTACTTC,CASSSPFGQGSYEQYF
TRBV5-1,TRBJ2-1,.,many,TGCGCCAGCAGCCCTCCGGGAGTAGTAAACAATGAGCAGTTCTTC,CASSPPGVVNNEQFF
TRBV11-2,TRBJ2-1,.,few,TGTGCCAGCAGCCCCATCAGGGCGGATGAGCAGTTCTTC,CASSPIRADEQFF
TRBV12-3/TRBV12-4,TRBJ1-2,.,.,TGTGCCAGCAGTCCAAGGGCAGGGTGGGGCTACACCTTC,CASSPRAGWGYTF
TRBV27,TRBJ2-7,TRBD2,.,TGTGCCAGCAGTTTTTCGGCTAGCGGGTCCTACGAGCAGTACTTC,CASSFSASGSYEQYF
TRBV2,TRBJ2-3,.,few,TGTGCCAGCCTCAGGGGCGTTAGCACAGATACGCAGTATTTT,CASLRGVSTDTQYF
TRBV6-5,TRBJ2-3,.,many,TGTGCCAGCAGAGTAGCAGATACGCAGTATTTT,CASRVADTQYF
TRBV28,TRBJ2-7,.,.,TGTGCCAGCAGTTTTTTTCCCTCCTACGAGCAGTACTTC,CASSFFPSYEQYF
TRBV6-1,TRBJ2-5,TRBD1,once,TGTGCCAGCAGTGAAGGCACGACAGGGGATTGGGAGACCCAGTACTTC,CASSEGTTGDWETQYF
TRBV15,TRBJ2-5,TRBD2,.,TGTGCCACCAGCAGGACTAGCGGGGGGAAGTTTTGGGAGACCCAGTACTTC,CATSRTSGGKFWETQYF
TRBV5-4,TRBJ2-3,TRBD2,.,TGTGCCAGCAGCTTGTTAGCGGGGCTAACAGATACGCGGTATTTT,CASSLLAGLTDTRYF
TRBV7-2,TRBJ2-1,.,.,TGTGCCAGCAGCTTGCTATTGAGGGTTCCTGAGCAGTTCTTC,CASSLLLRVPEQFF
TRBV14,TRBJ1-4,.,few,TGTGCCAGCAGCCATTGGACCGCAACTAATGAAAAACTGTTTTTT,CASSHWTATNEKLFF
TRBV12-3/TRBV12-4,TRBJ1-4,.,few,TGTGCCAGCAGTCTAAGCGGTCTTAATGAAAAACTGTTTTTT,CASSLSGLNEKLFF
TRBV4-1,TRBJ2-3,.,.,TGCGCCAGCAGCCAAGATCTGGGGGTTAGCACAGATACGCAGTATTTT,CASSQDLGVSTDTQYF
TRBV20-1,TRBJ1-6,TRBD1,.,TGCAGTGCTAGAGGAATTGGACAGGGACGGATGAGAAATTCACCCCTCCACTTT,CSARGIGQGRMRNSPLHF